This T cell receptor beta chain came from a study of shared clonotypes between healthy human individuals (dated by TCRdb to the early 2020s). Turning to the overall study: Three men and a couple of women, aged 18 to 49 years, made up the cohort. To estimate repertoire size and how much clonotype sharing occurs between individuals, the study deeply sequenced the blood TCR repertoires of 4 to 6 healthy adults. Different laboratories and diverse techniques were used to prepare libraries and sequence TCR repertoires, to increase sequencing depth and limit assay-specific biases. Leukapheresis yielded between about 0.85 and 10 billion PBMCs per donor. Points the paper makes about the study in general: Based on pairwise subsampling, the degree of clonotype sharing among donors was expected to be affected by sequencing depth. The small number of donors limited the genetic and exposure-history diversity represented. Sampling was restricted to blood, and TCR repertoires in tissue are likely to differ from TCR repertoires in blood.

There are a few counts of this clone. The antigen it binds to is not known. No much larger clonotype is one base removed from it; base qualities were not supplied. V is cut by 7 bases and J by 4 bases, and the space between the germline ends is 11 bases. The germline V gene supplies CDR1 SGHRS and CDR2 YFSETQ. The CDR3 covers 13 residues, taking in both the cysteine and the phenylalanine. The read is trimmed to its CDR3 DNA, 39 bases read in frame from base 1. Using the deep immunoSEQ assay, multiplex PCR amplified TCR CDR3 regions from genomic DNA. For each cell subset, the extracted genomic DNA was distributed evenly across all wells of several immunoSEQ 96-well plates, and each plate served as one replicate. For unsorted PBMC, each replicate PCR was loaded with around 300 ng genomic DNA, equivalent to about 33,000 T cell genomes. Ten immunoSEQ deep assay plates were used to sequence unsorted PBMC genomic DNA. Purified libraries were measured with a Qubit 3.0 fluorometer, size-checked on a Bioanalyzer 2100, and measured again with the KAPA Library Quantification kit. Each immunoSEQ 96-well plate was sequenced on its own single-read 150-cycle Illumina NextSeq 550 flow cell. The paper's processing steps were these. Because the immunoSEQ output held only junctional sequences and lacked quality scores, the filtering could not match the filtering applied to full-length reads. Sequences were annotated with PyIR, a Python wrapper for IgBLAST v1.9, and V/J genes and CDR3 were assigned using IMGT germline references. Reads were filtered out if the reads had weak V/J assignments (E-value above 1e-6), no CDR3, stop codons, out-of-frame junctions, or ambiguous translated residues. A V3J clonotype was defined by an identical inferred V gene, J gene, and CDR3 amino acid sequence. Percentage overlap between repertoires was computed as shared unique clonotypes divided by the size of the smaller repertoire. Three approaches were used to assess repertoire richness: RTK rarefaction, the Chao1 estimator, and Recon v2.1 estimates of unobserved clonotypes. TCRdb stores this immuneACCESS table with in-frame sequences only. Part of the clones is absent; in the studies checked, under half of the shortfall reflects unresolved V genes, and no reason is known for the rest. V and J calls and clone size are copied from that table; D and trimming were computed from the DNA. Across this sample there are about 490,000 clones, with around 79% seen only once. The top ten clones comprise 9.5% to 15% of the sample.

Healthy HIV-negative adults with no recently reported acute infections or vaccinations were included as donors. Every donor was a Caucasian adult living in Nashville, Tennessee, USA. For unsorted samples, about 90 million PBMCs were counted and genomic DNA was extracted with the QIAamp DNA Blood Mini kit. Blood was collected by leukapheresis, and PBMCs were isolated by Ficoll-Histopaque density gradient centrifugation and then cryopreserved in liquid nitrogen vapor phase. This receptor was identified in a middle-aged woman in good health. Some clones in this sample may be carry-over from other donors' samples. The chain links TRBV5-1 with TRBJ2-2; a tentative D call is TRBD1 (6 bases match). The sequenced sample consisted of PBMCs. The CDR3 amino acid sequence is: CASQEQGTGELFF. DNA sequence: TGCGCCAGCCAAGAACAGGGCACCGGGGAGCTGTTTTTT.